The 29 T cell receptor beta chains listed next were all sequenced from one sample in a study of T cell repertoires in cytomegalovirus infection. TCRdb independently ran MiXCR on the reads; one entry per CDR3 protein. The sample gives more than 500,000 distinct CDR3 sequences, 16% of which show up once; 20% to 30% is in the top ten. Sample: CD8+ T cells from PBMCs. The receptors come from a human donor in good health (CMV status not recorded). Some clones in this sample may be carry-over from other donors' samples.

This clonotype came up a few times. V and J are TRBV6-1 and TRBJ1-1, with D unclear. The V end was cut by 6 bases, the J end by 4 bases, with 12 bases between. The length of the CDR3 is 13 residues. From germline, CDR1 is MNHNS and CDR2 SASEGT. The CDR3 bases are TGTGCCAGCAGACGGACTGAGATCACTGAAGCTTTCTTT. Amino acids: CASRRTEITEAFF.

This clonotype has a handful of counts. The gene calls are TRBV2 and TRBJ1-2; D is unclear. V gave up 8 bases and J gave up 4 bases, with 14 bases separating them. Germline CDR1 and CDR2: SNHLY and FYNNEI. The CDR3 is 13 residues long. The CDR3 loop is CASRKVVSYGYTF. In DNA form, the CDR3 reads TGTGCCAGCCGTAAGGTAGTAAGCTATGGCTACACCTTC.

This clonotype was detected ten times or more. The rearrangement links TRBV28 to TRBJ1-5; no reliable D call. Trimming took off 7 bases at V and 2 bases at J, with 15 bases between the two ends. The CDR3 sequence is 15 residues long. Germline V lookup: CDR1 MDHEN, CDR2 SYDVKM. CDR3 sequence: CASTLILSGNQPQHF. CDR3 nucleotide sequence: TGTGCCAGCACCCTCATCCTTTCGGGCAATCAGCCCCAGCATTTT.

This clonotype was observed a handful of times. This chain uses TRBV7-2 with TRBJ2-3; a possible D gene is TRBD1 (5 bases). The CDR3 spans 17 residues. Germline V lookup: CDR1 SGHTA, CDR2 FQGNSA. Trimming pared 5 bases from V and 6 bases from J, leaving 24 bases between. The CDR3 region is CASSQKRTSRHVDTQYF. The CDR3 DNA reads as TGTGCCAGCAGCCAGAAAAGGACAAGCAGGCATGTGGATACGCAGTATTTT.

This clonotype was observed many times. J is TRBJ2-6 and V is TRBV28; no clear D gene. This CDR3 has 15 residues. Trimming stripped 3 bases from V and 3 bases from J, with 9 bases between. Germline CDR1 reads MDHEN; CDR2 reads SYDVKM. CDR3 loop: CASSFISNGANVLTF. The DNA for the CDR3 is TGTGCCAGCAGTTTTATTTCCAATGGGGCCAACGTCCTGACTTTC.

The gene calls are TRBV29-1 and TRBJ2-1; D perhaps matches TRBD2 (5 bases). V was cut by 4 bases and J by 8 bases, with 18 bases left in between. Germline V lookup: CDR1 SQVTM, CDR2 ANQGSEA. This CDR3 has 14 residues. The DNA of the CDR3 is TGCAGCGTTGTTTCGGTCTCGGGAACCGATGAGCAGTTCTTC. This translates into CSVVSVSGTDEQFF.

This rearrangement joins TRBV13 to TRBJ1-3; no reliable D call. The CDR3 is 16 amino acids. Germline V gene sequence: CDR1 PRHDT, CDR2 FYEKMQ (reference sequence). V lost 0 bases to trimming and J lost 4 bases, with 13 bases between them. CDR3 bases: TGTGCCAGCAGCTTAGGCAGAGGGATGAAAGGAAACACCATATATTTT. It specifies CASSLGRGMKGNTIYF.

This clonotype was counted at least ten times. The DNA of the CDR3 is TGTGCCAGCAGTTTAAGCCGCCCGGACGGGAATCAGCCCCAGCATTTT. Protein product: CASSLSRPDGNQPQHF. V usage is TRBV12-3 or TRBV12-4 and J usage is TRBJ1-5; D call uncertain. Trimming pared 2 bases from V and 4 bases from J, leaving 15 bases between. This CDR3 is built from 16 residues.

This clonotype was counted a few times. The V gene is TRBV4-1, the J gene TRBJ1-2, with 8 bases fitting TRBD1. The CDR3 covers 14 residues. The V and J ends lost 0 bases and 8 bases, in that order; junction bases with no gene match: 5. Germline V gene data show CDR1 as MGHRA and CDR2 as YSYEKL. The CDR3 loop is CASSQERQGLGYTF. In nucleotides, the CDR3 is TGCGCCAGCAGCCAAGAACGACAGGGGCTCGGCTACACCTTC.

This clonotype was seen repeatedly, ten times or more. The gene calls are TRBV7-6 and TRBJ2-7, with TRBD1 matching over 9 bases. The germline V gene has CDR1 SGHVS and CDR2 FNYEAQ. This CDR3 region has 15 residues. The V and J ends lost 5 bases and 2 bases, in that order; junction bases with no gene match: 7. DNA of the CDR3: TGTGCCAGCAGCCCCGGGACAGGGATCGCCTACGAGCAGTACTTC. Its protein is CASSPGTGIAYEQYF.

The chain joins TRBV9 to TRBJ2-7, with 7 bases fitting TRBD2. The CDR3 extends over 14 amino acids. After removal of 0 bases from V and 7 bases from J, the junction contained 7 bases not matched to a gene. The germline gives CDR1 SGDLS, CDR2 YYNGEE. The CDR3 loop is CASSVGGSGGEQYF. DNA of the CDR3: TGTGCCAGCAGCGTAGGCGGGTCGGGGGGAGAGCAGTACTTC. Full variable domain (rest looked up from reference TRBV9 and TRBJ2-7): DSGVTQTPKHLITATGQRVTLRCSPRSGDLSVYWYQQSLDQGLQFLIQYYNGEERAKGNILERFSAQQFPDLHSELNLSSLELGDSALYFCASSVGGSGGEQYFGPGTRLTVT.

With respect to this clonotype: A much bigger clone sits one base away, suggesting this may be a read error. The chain has TRBV12-5 and TRBJ1-2; no reliable D call. Germline CDR1 reads LGHNT; CDR2 reads FRNRAP. There are 10 residues in the CDR3. The CDR3 nucleotides are TGTGCTAGTGTGGGGAATGGCTACAACTTC. Translation: CASVGNGYNF.

The sample holds a few counts of this clonotype. In DNA form, the CDR3 reads TGCAGTGCTAGAGCCGGGACAGGGGGATACACTGAAGCTTTCTTT. Translation: CSARAGTGGYTEAFF. The rearrangement uses TRBV20-1 and TRBJ1-1; 11 bases agree with TRBD1. Unmatched junction bases numbered 4, after V lost 1 base and J lost 3 bases. Germline V lookup: CDR1 DFQATT, CDR2 SNEGSKA (reference sequence). The CDR3 sequence is 15 residues long.

Many counts were recorded for this clonotype. The J gene is TRBJ1-1, the V gene TRBV27; perhaps TRBD1 as D (6 bases). V was trimmed by 2 bases and J by 4 bases, leaving 20 bases between them. The CDR3 sequence is 17 residues long. The germline gives CDR1 MNHEY, CDR2 SMNVEV (reference sequence). CDR3 residues: CASSLGPWGGSGTEAFF. The CDR3 nucleotides read TGTGCCAGCAGTTTAGGGCCATGGGGGGGCTCTGGCACTGAAGCTTTCTTT.

The genes are TRBV6-1 and TRBJ2-3, with 10 bases aligning to TRBD2. The CDR3 has 17 amino acids. The V and J ends lost 2 bases and 3 bases, in that order; junction bases with no gene match: 8. The V gene's germline CDR1 is MNHNS and CDR2 SASEGT. The CDR3 region has the DNA TGTGCCAGCAGTGAATGGACTAGCGGAGGGAGGACAGATACGCAGTATTTT. Its translation is CASSEWTSGGRTDTQYF.

This clonotype has a handful of counts. This sequence joins TRBV7-9 and TRBJ2-3, with no clear D. The V end was cut by 6 bases, the J end by 0 bases, with 7 bases between. CDR3 size: 13 residues. Germline CDR1 and CDR2: SEHNR and FQNEAQ (reference sequence). CDR3 loop: CASRIHSTDTQYF. DNA of the CDR3: TGTGCCAGCAGGATACATAGCACAGATACGCAGTATTTT.

This clonotype has ten or more counts. This chain links TRBV24-1 with TRBJ2-1; possible D gene TRBD1, 5 bases. Germline V lookup: CDR1 KGHDR, CDR2 SFDVKD. Trimming pared 6 bases from V and 7 bases from J, leaving 18 bases between. The CDR3 consists of 15 residues. The CDR3 sequence is CATSSGQNGRNEQFF. The CDR3 nucleotides read TGTGCCACCAGTTCAGGACAAAACGGAAGGAATGAGCAGTTCTTC.

Ten or more counts support this clonotype. In DNA, the CDR3 is TGTGCCAGCAGCTTAACGAAGGCAGCGTCTGATACGCAGTATTTT. It codes for CASSLTKAASDTQYF. The chain employs TRBV7-3 and TRBJ2-3; D unresolved. The V and J ends lost 0 bases and 6 bases respectively, with 13 bases between them. Germline V gives CDR1 SGHTA, CDR2 FQGTGA. The CDR3 spans 15 residues.

This clonotype was picked up many times. V usage is TRBV7-2 and J usage is TRBJ1-6, with TRBD1 matching 8 bases. With 0 bases clipped from V and 6 bases from J, the junction kept 4 bases outside the gene matches. The germline V gene encodes CDR1 SGHTA and CDR2 FQGNSA. The CDR3 consists of 16 residues. The CDR3: CASSLARGRRNSPLHF. CDR3 DNA: TGTGCCAGCAGCTTAGCCAGGGGGCGTCGTAATTCACCCCTCCACTTT. The full variable domain, with the rest looked up from reference TRBV7-2 and TRBJ1-6, is GAGVSQSPSNKVTEKGKDVELRCDPISGHTALYWYRQSLGQGLEFLIYFQGNSAPDKSGLPSDRFSAERTGGSVSTLTIQRTQQEDSAVYLCASSLARGRRNSPLHFGNGTRLTVT.

The chain recombines TRBV9 with TRBJ1-2, with 12 bases aligning to TRBD1. This CDR3 is built from 14 residues. The V and J ends lost 2 bases and 6 bases, in that order; junction bases with no gene match: 2. Looked up from germline, CDR1 is SGDLS and CDR2 is YYNGEE. In DNA, the CDR3 is TGTGCCAGCAGCGTCGGGACAGGGGGCAATGGCTACACCTTC. It yields the protein CASSVGTGGNGYTF.

This clonotype came up many times. The V call is TRBV12-5, the J call TRBJ2-1; TRBD2 aligns across 8 bases. Germline CDR1 and CDR2: LGHNT and FRNRAP. With 3 bases clipped from V and 0 bases from J, the junction kept 10 bases outside the gene matches. The CDR3 is made up of 18 amino acids. The CDR3 loop reads CASGFRGGRLSSYNEQFF. The CDR3 DNA follows: TGTGCTAGTGGTTTCCGGGGGGGTCGACTGAGCTCCTACAATGAGCAGTTCTTC.

The V call is TRBV2, the J call TRBJ1-3, with a tentative D call TRBD1 (5 bases). Germline lookup yields CDR1 SNHLY and CDR2 FYNNEI. The CDR3 runs 11 residues. The germline V and J ends were trimmed by 5 bases and 14 bases, with 13 bases remaining between them. The CDR3 reads CASSPGTELYF. In DNA, the CDR3 is TGTGCCAGCAGTCCCGGGACGGAGTTATATTTT.

Many counts were recorded for this clonotype. The chain uses TRBV28 and TRBJ2-3, with D perhaps TRBD2 (5 bases). This CDR3 contains 17 residues. Per germline, CDR1 MDHEN and CDR2 SYDVKM. V gave up 4 bases and J gave up 4 bases, with 21 bases separating them. The CDR3 here is CASSSPGLPPSADTQYF. The CDR3 DNA follows: TGTGCCAGCAGTTCACCAGGACTTCCCCCGAGCGCAGATACGCAGTATTTT. The full variable domain, its missing parts supplied by reference TRBV28 and TRBJ2-3, is DVKVTQSSRYLVKRTGEKVFLECVQDMDHENMFWYRQDPGLGLRLIYFSYDVKMKEKGDIPEGYSVSREKKERFSLILESASTNQTSMYLCASSSPGLPPSADTQYFGPGTRLTVL.

The V call is TRBV6-6, the J call TRBJ1-1; 7 positions agree with TRBD1. This CDR3 is built from 14 residues. The V segment lost 5 bases and the J segment 2 bases; nucleotides outside the gene matches: 5. In germline, CDR1 is MNHNY, CDR2 SVGAGI (reference sequence). The CDR3 here is CASSPRDRNTEAFF. DNA for the CDR3: TGTGCCAGCAGTCCAAGGGACAGAAACACTGAAGCTTTCTTT.

The chain recombines TRBV12-5 with TRBJ1-3; possible D gene TRBD1, 5 bases. The CDR3 has 15 residues. V was clipped by 0 bases and J by 4 bases, with 10 bases between them. Germline CDR1 is LGHNT and CDR2 is FRNRAP. CDR3 bases: TGTGCTAGTGGTTTGGTATTGGGACCGGGAAACACCATATATTTT. Protein sequence: CASGLVLGPGNTIYF.

The CDR3 region has the DNA TGTGCCAGCGGGAATGGCGAGACCCAGTACTTC. Protein sequence: CASGNGETQYF. The V gene is TRBV27, the J gene TRBJ2-5, with D hard to call. Deletions cut 8 bases from V and 5 bases from J, with 9 bases between. CDR1 MNHEY and CDR2 SMNVEV come from the germline V gene (reference sequence). The CDR3 extends over 11 amino acids.

This clonotype turned up a few times. V and J are TRBV12-5 and TRBJ1-2; 12 positions agree with TRBD1. CDR1 is LGHNT and CDR2 is FRNRAP in the germline V gene. This CDR3 contains 15 residues. The V and J ends lost 6 bases and 3 bases, in that order; junction bases with no gene match: 5. CDR3 DNA: TGTGCTAGTGGCCGCGGGACAGGGGGCGACTATGGCTACACCTTC. Its translation is CASGRGTGGDYGYTF. Full variable domain (outside the CDR3, taken from reference TRBV12-5 and TRBJ1-2): DARVTQTPRHKVTEMGQEVTMRCQPILGHNTVFWYRQTMMQGLELLAYFRNRAPLDDSGMPKDRFSAEMPDATLATLKIQPSEPRDSAVYFCASGRGTGGDYGYTFGSGTRLTVV.

The gene calls are TRBV20-1 and TRBJ1-4; D is ambiguous. Trimming cost V 0 bases and J 7 bases, with 18 bases left between them. CDR1 DFQATT and CDR2 SNEGSKA come from the germline V gene (reference sequence). The CDR3 consists of 16 residues. Here the CDR3 DNA reads TGCAGTGCTAGAGATCTGGGAGGGCCGAGGCGTGAAAAACTGTTTTTT. Its translation: CSARDLGGPRREKLFF.

The V gene is TRBV6-5, the J gene TRBJ2-5, with D perhaps TRBD1 (5 bases). V lost 4 bases to trimming and J lost 5 bases, with 20 bases between them. The germline CDR1 and CDR2 sequences are MNHEY and SVGAGI. CDR3 length: 16 residues. This CDR3 reads CASSSRVIVYGETQYF. The CDR3 nucleotides are TGTGCCAGCAGTTCCAGGGTAATCGTATACGGGGAGACCCAGTACTTC.